This TCR beta chain was captured in a study of identical twins (dated by TCRdb to between 2015 and 2016). Background on the whole study: TCR alpha and beta repertoires from monozygotic twins, unrelated adults of various ages and cord blood were deep-sequenced to test whether fetal clonotypes persist. To rule out contamination, replicate twin experiments were performed at different times with different library preparation protocols. The study at large found these results: Out-of-frame TCR alpha sharing in monozygotic twins was systematically underestimated by recombination models, whereas sharing between unrelated individuals was in agreement with the recombination models. Conclusions relied on cross-sectional statistical analysis, since the same donors could not be followed over many years. Invariant T cells such as MAIT and iNKT could partly confound zero-insertion analyses, though diverse VJ usage argued against this for most clonotypes. The excess sharing between twins in beta out-of-frame sequences was weaker because fewer shared sequences reduced the signal-to-noise ratio. Fewer insertions were carried by abundant cord blood beta clonotypes, a similar but weaker trend appeared in young adult naive repertoires, and no such trend appeared in memory repertoires. Compared with coincidental sharing between unrelated individuals, out-of-frame TCR alpha sequences shared between twins showed an excess of sequences with low generation probability.

Reading from cysteine to phenylalanine, the CDR3 counts 16 amino acids. Of all the DNA, just the CDR3 is kept, 48 bases in frame from base 1. For CDR1 and CDR2, the germline V gene (reference sequence) lists MNHEY and SMNVEV. At the junction V is shortened by 7 bases and J by 7 bases; bases outside the gene matches: 14. Note on this clonotype: Its specific antigen is unknown. No much larger clone is present one base from it, and per-base qualities are unavailable.

The protocol used for the library was 5' RACE. The listed sequencing device is Illumina HiSeq 2000. Template switching added a universal primer binding site, and the final cDNA carried a unique molecular identifier that allowed TCR cDNA molecules to be counted accurately. First-strand cDNA for TCR alpha and beta chains was synthesized from specific primers in the conserved constant-segment region. To control for contamination, each cDNA library was double barcoded with a SMART-Mk sample barcode plus Illumina barcodes. TruSeq adapter sequences and Illumina sample barcodes were added in two successive PCR steps. TCR alpha and beta cDNA libraries were sequenced on the Illumina HiSeq platform with custom primers. The original methods were these. Unique molecular identifiers were extracted from raw reads with MiGEC, and CDR3 positions were determined with MiXCR. Recombination models were inferred per individual with the repgenHMM and IGoR tools using an EM algorithm. The tcR package in R was used for shared clonotype analysis, with sharing normalized by the product of cloneset sizes. Out-of-frame nonproductive sequences were analyzed to study raw recombination free of thymic and clonal selection effects. The public reads were reprocessed in TCRdb via fastp at Q25 and MiXCR, keeping in-frame beta chains. Rows are unified per CDR3 protein, each entry keeping the most common DNA and genes. It is TCRdb's table, rather than the study itself, that gives the V and J calls and clone size. The sample table holds 200,000 to 300,000 distinct CDR3 sequences, of which about 7% were seen once. The top ten clonotypes cover around 3.4% of the sample.

Every donor in the study was a healthy Caucasian. The twin cohort consisted of three pairs of female monozygotic twins, all aged roughly 18 to 30 years. Miltenyi CD45RO+ enrichment and human naive T-cell isolation kits were used to isolate memory (CD45RO+) and naive T cells from PBMC. These records were also assigned to another study, of yellow fever vaccine responses in identical twins. As that second study puts it: According to the authors, the vaccine-induced T cell response in identical twins seemed to be partly convergent and partly specific to each individual. In identical twins, the study followed T cell clones that responded to the vaccine with precision.

The sequenced material came from memory (CD45RO+) T cells sorted from blood. This specimen's cell subset or site label, interpreted: CD45RO+ enriched T cells. The V and J segments used are TRBV27 and TRBJ1-3; TRBD1 fits 9 bases in the junction. The source of this sequence is a woman between 18 and 29 years old in good health. DNA sequence: TGTGCCAGCAAATTGGCCGGAACAGGGACAGGGAACACCATATATTTT. It is translated as CASKLAGTGTGNTIYF.